The clone carrying this T cell receptor beta chain has at least ten counts. Its specificity is unknown. This sample stems from a study of T-cell memory formation after mild COVID-19. Study results and limitations: Contracting CD4+ clones lay largely in CM and EM, with CD8+ ones residing in EMRA.

Constant-segment primers and 5'RACE yielded cDNA libraries for TCR alpha and TCR beta, each carrying sample barcodes and UMIs. In TCRdb, the 5' RACE reads were re-called with MiXCR into one record per CDR3 protein. The sample holds approximately 340,000 distinct CDR3 sequences, approximately 16% seen once. Material: PBMCs or a T cell subset sorted from them (not recorded which). The sequence was collected from a man between 18 and 29 years old who had mild COVID-19 (a few samples of this study predate the infection). Cell type and time point are not known.

The CDR3 here is CATSRVRGAPDGTDTQYF. CDR3 in DNA: TGTGCCACCAGCAGAGTACGGGGGGCGCCGGACGGCACAGATACGCAGTATTTT. The chain combines TRBV15 with TRBJ2-3; TRBD2 is a possible D gene (7 bases). CDR3 size: 18 residues. Germline V gene sequence: CDR1 LNHNV, CDR2 YYDKDF (reference sequence). Trimming took off 1 base at V and 1 base at J, with 18 bases between the two ends.